Given below is one T cell receptor beta chain in context. RNA, at roughly 0.45 to 1 ug, was reverse transcribed with random hexamers. TCRdb fed the immunoSEQ multiplex PCR reads into MiXCR, producing one record per CDR3 protein. The top ten hold approximately 0.089% of the sample, which has 120,000 or so distinct CDR3 sequences, about 93% seen once. This sample stems from a study of CD8 T cells in Susac syndrome. This CDR3 has 17 amino acids. J was trimmed by 4 bases and V by 2 bases; bases with no gene match: 8. Germline-derived CDR1 and CDR2 are LGHNA and YNFKEQ. This chain uses TRBV4-2 with TRBJ2-2, with 9 bases that match TRBD2. This receptor was taken from a human donor in good health. The sample taken for sequencing was CD4+ T cells from PBMCs. The CDR3 sequence: CASSQLIAGAGTGELFF. CDR3 sequence (DNA): TGTGCCAGCAGCCAACTAATAGCGGGAGCGGGCACCGGGGAGCTGTTTTTT.